Below, 23 T cell receptor beta chains from the same sample are listed, as sequenced in a study of blood T cell repertoires in COVID-19. Assay used: immunoSEQ multiplex PCR; TCRdb lists only in-frame clones, some missing. This table has about 110,000 clones, 80% appearing once. Input material: peripheral blood. These receptors all stem from a human donor in a cohort sampled during active or convalescent COVID-19.

This clone occurred once. The rearrangement joins TRBV10-2 to TRBJ2-7; D may be TRBD1 (6 bases). This CDR3 has 18 amino acids. V dropped 5 bases and J dropped 7 bases, with 30 bases sitting between them. Germline V gene lookup returns CDR1 WSHSY and CDR2 SAAADI. CDR3 coding DNA: TGCGCCAGCAGTCCATTCCACGGATCCCGGAACAGGGTTGTGGAGCAGTACTTC. It yields the protein CASSPFHGSRNRVVEQYF.

This clone was counted a single time. The rearrangement uses TRBV5-1 and TRBJ2-3, with 10 nucleotides matching TRBD2. The CDR3 loop spans 16 amino acids. Germline V gene lookup returns CDR1 SGHRS and CDR2 YFSETQ. V gave up 6 bases and J gave up 0 bases; unmatched junction bases: 7. The DNA for the CDR3 is TGCGCCAGCAAGCGGGAGGGCCGACTAAGCACAGATACGCAGTATTTT. It specifies CASKREGRLSTDTQYF.

This chain links TRBV18 with TRBJ2-7; 9 bases map to TRBD1. V dropped 4 bases and J dropped 3; count of bases not matched to a gene: 1. Germline values: CDR1 KGHSH, CDR2 LQKENI. The length of the CDR3 is 13 residues. CDR3 amino acids: CASSQDRGYEQYF. The CDR3 DNA reads TGTGCCAGCTCACAGGACAGGGGCTACGAGCAGTACTTC.

For this clone: The junction differs from germline at one of its ends, possibly a read error. V gene TRBV27 combines with J gene TRBJ1-6, with 9 bases lining up with TRBD1. The CDR3 has 16 amino acids. The V gene's germline CDR1 is MNHEY and CDR2 SMNVEV (reference sequence). DNA of the CDR3: TGTGCCAGCAGTCTCCAAATGACAGGGGGAAATTCTCCCCTCCACTTT. Residues: CASSLQMTGGNSPLHF.

The chain joins TRBV24-1 to TRBJ1-2; D is perhaps TRBD1 (6 bases). The CDR3 spans 13 residues. Germline V CDR1 and CDR2: KGHDR, SFDVKD. V lost 7 bases and J lost 4, with 12 bases in between. The CDR3 region is CATRDSLSYGYTF. The DNA for the CDR3 is TGTGCCACCAGGGACAGCCTCTCCTATGGCTACACCTTC.

This chain joins TRBV30 and TRBJ2-1; TRBD2 aligns across 11 bases. CDR1 and CDR2 (germline): GTSNPN, SVGIG (reference sequence). V lost 5 bases to trimming and J lost 0 bases; unmatched junction nucleotides: 6. The CDR3 runs 16 residues. The CDR3 DNA is TGTGCCTGGCGACTAGCGGGAACAAGCTCCTACAATGAGCAGTTCTTC. It codes for CAWRLAGTSSYNEQFF.

The CDR3 nucleotides read TGTGCCAGCAGTCAGCGCGGGCGAGATTACGAGCAGTACTTC. Its protein is CASSQRGRDYEQYF. The chain links TRBV28 to TRBJ2-7; maybe TRBD2 (5 bases). CDR3 length: 14 residues. The V and J ends lost 5 bases and 4 bases respectively, with 15 bases between them. The germline V gene has CDR1 MDHEN and CDR2 SYDVKM.

This chain links TRBV29-1 with TRBJ2-2; 8 nucleotides agree with TRBD1. Germline V lookup: CDR1 SQVTM, CDR2 ANQGSEA. The V segment lost 5 bases and the J segment 7 bases; nucleotides outside the gene matches: 9. The length of the CDR3 is 14 residues. The chain's CDR3 is CSVSRTGTGGELFF. CDR3 DNA sequence: TGCAGCGTTTCTAGGACAGGGACGGGCGGGGAGCTGTTTTTT.

This chain uses TRBV7-6 with TRBJ2-7; maybe TRBD1 (5 bases). Trimming removed 5 bases at V and 1 base at J, with 12 bases between. CDR1 is SGHVS and CDR2 is FNYEAQ in the germline V gene. The CDR3 loop spans 14 amino acids. CDR3 coding DNA: TGTGCCAGCAGCCAAGAAAGGGGATCCTACGAGCAGTACTTC. Translated: CASSQERGSYEQYF.

This rearrangement joins TRBV6-6 to TRBJ2-2; 9 bases align to TRBD2. This CDR3 contains 18 residues. In germline, CDR1 is MNHNY, CDR2 SVGAGI (reference sequence). V dropped 5 bases and J dropped 2; count of bases not matched to a gene: 12. The CDR3 DNA reads TGTGCCAGCAGTCAAACACTAGCGGGCCTCCTAAACACCGGGGAGCTGTTTTTT. It encodes CASSQTLAGLLNTGELFF.

J is TRBJ2-5 and V is TRBV28; D remains unclear. The germline CDR1 and CDR2 sequences are MDHEN and SYDVKM. V lost 3 bases and J lost 5, with 13 bases in between. The CDR3 consists of 14 residues. CDR3 sequence reads: CASSFPARWETQYF. The CDR3, as DNA: TGTGCCAGCAGTTTCCCCGCACGGTGGGAGACCCAGTACTTC.

V gene TRBV28 combines with J gene TRBJ1-5; 8 bases are a match to TRBD1. Germline assignment: CDR1 MDHEN and CDR2 SYDVKM. The ends lost 5 bases at V and 6 bases at J; junction bases unmatched: 9. This CDR3 has 15 amino acids. CDR3 coding DNA: TGTGCCAGCAGTATCGGCAGGGGGCCCGGTCAGCCCCAGCATTTT. Encoded protein: CASSIGRGPGQPQHF.

CDR3 in amino acids: CAISGDRGRKMSYEQYF. The CDR3 nucleotides read TGTGCCATCAGCGGGGACAGGGGGCGAAAAATGTCCTACGAGCAGTACTTC. This chain joins TRBV10-3 and TRBJ2-7; 12 nucleotides match TRBD1. Germline CDR1 reads ENHRY; CDR2 reads SYGVKD. The V and J ends lost 6 bases and 1 base, in that order; junction bases with no gene match: 10. This CDR3 comprises 17 residues.

The genes are TRBV27 and TRBJ1-2, with D possibly TRBD1 on 6 matching bases. V lost 5 bases, J lost 3 bases, and 10 bases lay in between. Looked up from germline, CDR1 is MNHEY and CDR2 is SMNVEV (reference sequence). The CDR3 covers 13 residues. Written as DNA, the CDR3 is TGTGCCAGCAGTCTAAGGGGGTACTATGGCTACACCTTC. Protein: CASSLRGYYGYTF.

This chain connects TRBV11-2 to TRBJ2-3; 9 nucleotides align to TRBD2. Per the germline V gene, CDR1 is SGHAT and CDR2 is FQNNGV. CDR3 length: 16 amino acids. The junction had 9 bases not matched to a gene; V was cut back by 8 bases and J by 0 bases. CDR3 bases: TGTGCCAGCTCCATCACCGGGACTAGCAGCACAGATACGCAGTATTTT. It yields the protein CASSITGTSSTDTQYF.

There are a few counts of this clone. The V and J genes are TRBV4-1 and TRBJ2-7, with 8 positions matching TRBD1. Trimming took 2 bases from V and 1 from J; bases not matched to a gene: 10. Germline V gene data show CDR1 as MGHRA and CDR2 as YSYEKL. CDR3 length equals 17 residues. Here the CDR3 reads CASSQYIDRGISYEQYF. The CDR3, as DNA: TGCGCCAGCAGCCAATATATCGACAGGGGAATATCCTACGAGCAGTACTTC.

This chain uses TRBV5-6 with TRBJ2-3, with D perhaps matching TRBD2 (6 bases). The CDR3 spans 15 residues. Germline loops: CDR1 SGHDT, CDR2 YYEEEE. V lost 1 base to trimming and J lost 4 bases, with 13 bases between them. CDR3 residues: CASSLWGVGADTQYF. In DNA, the CDR3 is TGTGCCAGCAGCTTGTGGGGGGTCGGCGCAGATACGCAGTATTTT.

This rearrangement joins TRBV4-2 to TRBJ2-7, with D hard to call. Deletions cut 1 base from V and 7 bases from J, with 14 bases between. CDR1 and CDR2 from the germline V gene are LGHNA and YNFKEQ. This CDR3 region has 14 residues. The CDR3 DNA follows: TGTGCCAGCAGCCAAGCGTTTCAGGCCAGGGAGCAGTACTTC. Protein: CASSQAFQAREQYF.

V usage is TRBV29-1 and J usage is TRBJ1-1; 11 bases match TRBD1. Germline assignment: CDR1 SQVTM and CDR2 ANQGSEA. After removal of 8 bases from V and 5 bases from J, the junction contained 13 bases not matched to a gene. The length of the CDR3 is 15 residues. This CDR3 is CSTRTGGAGGTEAFF. DNA of the CDR3: TGCAGCACGAGGACAGGGGGCGCCGGTGGGACTGAAGCTTTCTTT. The variable domain in full, completed from reference TRBV29-1 and TRBJ1-1, reads SAVISQKPSRDICQRGTSLTIQCQVDSQVTMMFWYRQQPGQSLTLIATANQGSEATYESGFVIDKFPISRPNLTFSTLTVSNMSPEDSSIYLCSTRTGGAGGTEAFFGQGTRLTVV.

J is TRBJ2-7 and V is TRBV28; 12 nucleotides align to TRBD1. The V segment lost 2 bases and the J segment 6 bases; nucleotides outside the gene matches: 5. CDR1 is MDHEN and CDR2 is SYDVKM in the germline V gene. The CDR3 contains 15 residues. The CDR3 reads CASSLGGQGAIEQYF. The CDR3 DNA reads TGTGCCAGCAGTTTAGGGGGACAGGGGGCGATCGAGCAGTACTTC. The full variable domain, rest sourced from reference TRBV28 and TRBJ2-7, is DVKVTQSSRYLVKRTGEKVFLECVQDMDHENMFWYRQDPGLGLRLIYFSYDVKMKEKGDIPEGYSVSREKKERFSLILESASTNQTSMYLCASSLGGQGAIEQYFGPGTRLTVT.

Written as DNA, the CDR3 is TGCGCCAGCAGAGTGACTAGCGGGGACTCCTACGAGCAGTACTTC. Protein: CASRVTSGDSYEQYF. This rearrangement joins TRBV5-1 to TRBJ2-7; 11 nucleotides agree with TRBD2. This CDR3 region has 15 residues. V lost 5 bases, J lost 0 bases, and 4 bases stayed unmatched. The germline V gene has CDR1 SGHRS and CDR2 YFSETQ. The full variable domain, rest sourced from reference TRBV5-1 and TRBJ2-7, is KAGVTQTPRYLIKTRGQQVTLSCSPISGHRSVSWYQQTPGQGLQFLFEYFSETQRNKGNFPGRFSGRQFSNSRSEMNVSTLELGDSALYLCASRVTSGDSYEQYFGPGTRLTVT.

This clone has just a few counts. The chain combines TRBV27 with TRBJ1-1; D might be TRBD1 (6 bases). CDR1 and CDR2 (germline): MNHEY, SMNVEV (reference sequence). The ends were cut back, 2 bases at V and 5 bases at J, with 21 bases in the middle. CDR3 length: 17 amino acids. The CDR3 spells CASSLSQNLRGGTEAFF. CDR3 nucleotide sequence: TGTGCCAGCAGTTTAAGTCAAAATCTAAGGGGGGGGACTGAAGCTTTCTTT.

V and J are TRBV7-3 and TRBJ2-3; 10 bases are shared with TRBD2. CDR1 SGHTA and CDR2 FQGTGA come from the germline V gene. The CDR3 has 17 amino acids. With V trimmed by 5 bases and J by 4 bases, 12 bases remained unmatched. This CDR3 is CASSPGPSGRGSDTQYF. The DNA for the CDR3 is TGTGCCAGCAGCCCTGGGCCTAGCGGGAGAGGGTCAGATACGCAGTATTTT.